A single sample gave rise to the 20 T cell receptor beta chains below, sequenced in a study of regulatory T cells in long-lasting Graves disease. Time point specified: newly diagnosed GD, antithyroid drugs for less than 3 months. RNA from PBMCs was the source of the TCR library. The authors built TCR beta libraries using iRepertoire HTBI primers and Arm-PCR of CDR3 regions. From the multiplex PCR reads, TCRdb called clonotypes with MiXCR, one entry per CDR3 protein. The sample includes 350,000 to 450,000 distinct CDR3 sequences, about 15% seen only once; the top ten take about 8.3%. This sample also belongs to another study, concerning T cells in Graves' hyperthyroidism and ophthalmopathy.

The sample here was peripheral blood mononuclear cells (PBMCs), taken at new diagnosis, from a patient treated with antithyroid drugs. The origin of the receptors is a woman aged 40 to 50 with Graves disease.

This clonotype was counted ten times or more. This chain uses TRBV11-2 with TRBJ2-7, with a possible D match to TRBD1 (5 bases). V was shortened by 1 base and J by 2 bases, with 12 bases between the two germline ends. This CDR3 contains 15 residues. Per germline, CDR1 SGHAT and CDR2 FQNNGV. CDR3 bases: TGTGCCAGCAGCTTAGGTGGGGCACCGGCCTACGAGCAGTACTTC. Amino acids: CASSLGGAPAYEQYF.

Ten or more counts support this clonotype. The rearrangement links TRBV19 to TRBJ2-5, with 7 bases that match TRBD1. Germline V CDR1 and CDR2: LNHDA, SQIVND (reference sequence). With V trimmed by 6 bases and J by 2 bases, 3 bases remained unmatched. This CDR3 has 13 amino acids. The chain's CDR3 is CASRRQGQETQYF. CDR3 in DNA: TGTGCCAGTAGACGACAGGGTCAAGAGACCCAGTACTTC. Using reference TRBV19 and TRBJ2-5 for the parts outside the CDR3, the full variable domain is DGGITQSPKYLFRKEGQNVTLSCEQNLNHDAMYWYRQDPGQGLRLIYYSQIVNDFQKGDIAEGYSVSREKKESFPLTVTSAQKNPTAFYLCASRRQGQETQYFGPGTRLLVL.

In its sample, this clonotype was seen many times. The chain combines TRBV12-3 or TRBV12-4 with TRBJ2-7; D remains ambiguous. This CDR3 is built from 13 residues. V was shortened by 2 bases and J by 6 bases, with 11 bases between the two germline ends. This CDR3 is CASSLYQALEQYF. The CDR3 coding sequence is TGTGCCAGCAGTTTATATCAGGCCCTCGAGCAGTACTTC.

This clonotype was picked up many times. This sequence joins TRBV19 and TRBJ2-7, with D possibly being TRBD1 (6 bases). The CDR3 has 13 residues. Germline lookup yields CDR1 LNHDA and CDR2 SQIVND (reference sequence). V lost 9 bases, J lost 1 base, and 13 bases lay in between. The CDR3 region is CARSGHPSYEQYF. In nucleotides, the CDR3 is TGTGCCAGGTCGGGACATCCTTCCTACGAGCAGTACTTC.

This clonotype was counted at least ten times. The chain carries TRBV7-2 and TRBJ2-1; 9 bases align to TRBD1. Per the germline V gene, CDR1 is SGHTA and CDR2 is FQGNSA. V lost 7 bases, J lost 7 bases, and 8 bases stayed unmatched. The CDR3 extends over 14 amino acids. The CDR3 region is CASTRDRAMNEQFF. The CDR3 nucleotides read TGTGCCAGCACCCGGGACAGGGCTATGAATGAGCAGTTCTTC.

This clonotype was recorded many times. The rearrangement joins TRBV19 to TRBJ2-1; D perhaps matches TRBD2 (6 bases). The CDR3 is 12 residues long. The germline gives CDR1 LNHDA, CDR2 SQIVND (reference sequence). Between the trimmed V and J ends, which lost 7 bases and 5 bases, there was a span of 9 bases. The chain's CDR3 is CASNQRDNEQFF. CDR3 nucleotide sequence: TGTGCCAGTAACCAGCGGGACAATGAGCAGTTCTTC.

This clonotype was observed at least ten times. The V call is TRBV5-5, the J call TRBJ1-1; perhaps TRBD1 as D (5 bases). Per germline, CDR1 SGHKS and CDR2 YYEKEE (reference sequence). Between the trimmed V and J ends, which lost 5 bases and 4 bases, there was a span of 9 bases. CDR3 length equals 12 residues. CDR3 DNA: TGTGCCAGCAGGCGGGGGGGCACTGAAGCTTTCTTT. Translation: CASRRGGTEAFF.

This clonotype was recorded at least ten times. This chain joins TRBV6-2 or TRBV6-3 and TRBJ2-7; maybe TRBD1 (8 bases). Trimming cost V 2 bases and J 3 bases, with 14 bases left between them. This CDR3 is 15 amino acids long. The V gene's germline CDR1 is MNHEY and CDR2 SVGEGT. The CDR3 is CASSYGQGGIYEQYF. The DNA of the CDR3 is TGTGCCAGCAGTTACGGACAGGGAGGGATCTACGAGCAGTACTTC.

This clonotype was seen at least ten times. This chain uses TRBV7-2 with TRBJ2-1; no definite D call. Germline CDR1 SGHTA, CDR2 FQGNSA. Trimming pared 1 base from V and 9 bases from J, leaving 13 bases between. This CDR3 is 14 amino acids long. DNA of the CDR3: TGTGCCAGCAGCTTAGAGGTCCAGCTCGGTGAGCAGTTCTTC. Translation: CASSLEVQLGEQFF.

In this sample, this clonotype turned up once. A much larger clone lies one base from this, so it may be a read error. J is TRBJ2-7 and V is TRBV14; D possibly matches TRBD1 or TRBD2 (6 bases each). Trimming removed 4 bases from V and 7 bases from J, with 26 bases in between. The CDR3 runs 17 residues. CDR1 is SGHDN and CDR2 is FVKESK in the germline V gene. The CDR3 nucleotides are TGTGCCAGCAGCCCCTCCACGGGGGCGGGTTCCTACAATGAGCAGTACTTC. Residues: CASSPSTGAGSYNEQYF.

This clonotype was picked up a small number of times. The chain uses TRBV29-1 and TRBJ2-3, with D unresolved. V was clipped by 3 bases and J by 4 bases, with 11 bases between them. The CDR3 contains 13 residues. Germline V gene lookup returns CDR1 SQVTM and CDR2 ANQGSEA. The CDR3 coding sequence is TGCAGCGTTGATCAGAATGTGGCAGATACGCAGTATTTT. Protein product: CSVDQNVADTQYF.

This clonotype was picked up one time. Here the CDR3 reads CATDSGLAGVVKKETQYF. CDR3 coding DNA: TGTGCCACTGACTCGGGACTAGCGGGAGTGGTGAAGAAAGAGACCCAGTACTTC. V gene TRBV6-1 combines with J gene TRBJ2-5; 14 positions match TRBD2. This CDR3 contains 18 residues. CDR1 MNHNS and CDR2 SASEGT come from the germline V gene. J lost 3 bases, V lost 10 bases, and 16 bases had no gene match.

This chain uses TRBV4-3 with TRBJ1-2; the match to TRBD1 covers 9 bases. The CDR3 is made up of 15 amino acids. V trimming: 2 bases; J trimming: 4 bases; junction bases outside the gene matches: 5. Germline CDR1 LGHNA, CDR2 YSLEER. The chain's CDR3 is CASSQSQGASYGYTF. As DNA, the CDR3 is TGCGCCAGCAGCCAATCACAGGGGGCGAGCTATGGCTACACCTTC.

This clonotype was detected many times. The chain joins TRBV28 to TRBJ2-1; no clear D gene. In germline, CDR1 is MDHEN, CDR2 SYDVKM. Trimming took off 1 base at V and 9 bases at J, with 10 bases between the two ends. The CDR3 totals 13 residues. The CDR3 protein is CASSLSLIGEQFF. The CDR3 DNA sequence: TGTGCCAGCAGTTTATCCCTAATAGGTGAGCAGTTCTTC. Based on the CDR3 plus reference TRBV28 and TRBJ2-1, the full variable domain is DVKVTQSSRYLVKRTGEKVFLECVQDMDHENMFWYRQDPGLGLRLIYFSYDVKMKEKGDIPEGYSVSREKKERFSLILESASTNQTSMYLCASSLSLIGEQFFGPGTRLTVL.

This clonotype was counted at least ten times. This rearrangement joins TRBV27 to TRBJ2-2; 9 nucleotides align to TRBD2. Trimming cost V 5 bases and J 3 bases; bases outside gene matches: 7. The germline gives CDR1 MNHEY, CDR2 SMNVEV (reference sequence). The CDR3 has 16 amino acids. The CDR3 is CASSLSGSLHTGELFF. Written as DNA, the CDR3 is TGTGCCAGCAGTCTTAGCGGGAGTTTGCACACCGGGGAGCTGTTTTTT.

The chain couples TRBV20-1 to TRBJ2-1, with D possibly being TRBD1 (6 bases). The CDR3 is 14 amino acids. V was cut by 6 bases and J by 2 bases, with 14 bases left in between. The germline CDR1 and CDR2 sequences are DFQATT and SNEGSKA (reference sequence). The CDR3 DNA reads TGCAGTGCAAACAGGGTCGGACCCTACAATGAGCAGTTCTTC. Translated, it gives CSANRVGPYNEQFF.

This clonotype was counted at least ten times. V usage is TRBV11-2 and J usage is TRBJ2-3; tentatively, D is TRBD2 (5 bases). CDR1 and CDR2 from the germline V gene are SGHAT and FQNNGV. CDR3 length: 14 residues. Trimming removed 1 base from V and 5 bases from J, with 10 bases in between. CDR3: CASSLVSGIDTQYF. CDR3 coding DNA: TGTGCCAGCAGCTTAGTATCCGGGATAGATACGCAGTATTTT.

This clonotype has ten or more counts. The rearrangement links TRBV19 to TRBJ2-1; TRBD2 is a possible D gene (6 bases). Germline V CDR1 and CDR2: LNHDA, SQIVND (reference sequence). CDR3 size: 15 residues. Trimming left V 3 bases short and J 4 bases short, with 13 bases between. CDR3 coding DNA: TGTGCCAGTAGTATCGGGGGAACCACTTACAATGAGCAGTTCTTC. As protein: CASSIGGTTYNEQFF.

On this clonotype: Mismatch with germline at one junction end may stem from a read error. The rearrangement links TRBV7-9 to TRBJ1-4; D is perhaps TRBD1 (6 bases). The CDR3 spans 14 residues. CDR1 is SEHNR, CDR2 FQNEAQ, per germline (reference sequence). The CDR3 loop is CASRVGQNNGKLFF. DNA for the CDR3: TGTGCCAGCAGGGTTGGACAGAATAATGGAAAACTGTTTTTT.

This clonotype was seen ten or more times. CDR3 sequence: CASSSGLAPGELFF. Written as DNA, the CDR3 is TGCGCCAGCAGCTCGGGACTAGCGCCCGGGGAGCTGTTTTTT. The genes are TRBV5-1 and TRBJ2-2; the match to TRBD2 covers 10 bases. J lost 6 bases, V lost 3 bases, and 2 bases had no gene match. The CDR3 sequence is 14 residues long. Germline loops: CDR1 SGHRS, CDR2 YFSETQ.